This passage covers 19 T cell receptor beta chains from one sample sequenced in a study of cytomegalovirus exposure and HLA in healthy donors. PCR was performed using 60 Vbeta and 13 Jbeta primers. Method: immunoSEQ multiplex PCR; TCRdb's copy keeps in-frame clones and lacks some. The repertoire has about 300,000 clones, 86% of them found once; the top ten carry around 4.2%. The sequencing input was PBMCs. These receptors all come from a middle-aged man in good health and CMV-seropositive.

The gene calls are TRBV28 and TRBJ2-2; 8 nucleotides agree with TRBD2. J lost 2 bases, V lost 3 bases, and 5 bases had no gene match. The CDR3 totals 16 residues. Germline V gene sequence: CDR1 MDHEN, CDR2 SYDVKM. The CDR3 DNA reads as TGTGCCAGCAGTTTTAGCGGACTAGCAAACACCGGGGAGCTGTTTTTT. This translates into CASSFSGLANTGELFF.

The rearrangement joins TRBV29-1 to TRBJ2-5; TRBD2 matches 7 bases. This CDR3 is built from 13 residues. Per germline, CDR1 SQVTM and CDR2 ANQGSEA. V trimming: 3 bases; J trimming: 5 bases; junction bases outside the gene matches: 6. The CDR3 DNA sequence: TGCAGCGTTGACGGGAGGCCACGGGAGACCCAGTACTTC. Encoded protein: CSVDGRPRETQYF.

The chain links TRBV7-2 to TRBJ2-1; no reliable D call. Trimming removed 1 base at V and 0 bases at J, with 10 bases between. CDR1 and CDR2 (germline): SGHTA, FQGNSA. This CDR3 is built from 16 residues. The CDR3 DNA reads TGTGCCAGCAGCTTAGGAGCGCTTAGCTCCTACAATGAGCAGTTCTTC. Translated: CASSLGALSSYNEQFF.

The genes are TRBV5-1 and TRBJ2-7; 13 nucleotides agree with TRBD2. CDR1 is SGHRS, CDR2 YFSETQ, per germline. The CDR3 totals 14 residues. Trimming took 4 bases from V and 5 from J; bases not matched to a gene: 3. The chain's CDR3 is CASSQTSGRNEQYF. DNA of the CDR3: TGCGCCAGCAGCCAGACTAGCGGGAGGAACGAGCAGTACTTC.

The chain couples TRBV6-5 to TRBJ2-1, with TRBD1 matching 9 bases. Germline V gene data show CDR1 as MNHEY and CDR2 as SVGAGI. The CDR3 covers 16 residues. V lost 2 bases to trimming and J lost 7 bases; unmatched junction nucleotides: 9. The chain's CDR3 is CASSYRSGTGLNEQFF. CDR3 DNA: TGTGCCAGCAGTTACCGCTCCGGGACAGGGCTGAATGAGCAGTTCTTC.

This chain connects TRBV27 to TRBJ2-3; perhaps TRBD2 as D (6 bases). This CDR3 contains 16 residues. Trimming left V 3 bases short and J 6 bases short, with 19 bases between. Germline loops: CDR1 MNHEY, CDR2 SMNVEV (reference sequence). The CDR3 nucleotides are TGTGCCAGCAGTTTTAGGTGGCGGGACCCGCCGGATACGCAGTATTTT. Protein sequence: CASSFRWRDPPDTQYF.

Turning to this clone: Other nucleotide sequences in the sample specify the same CDR3. The J gene is TRBJ2-1, the V gene TRBV27, with 9 positions matching TRBD2. J was trimmed by 1 base and V by 2 bases; bases with no gene match: 0. The CDR3 extends over 15 amino acids. CDR1 MNHEY and CDR2 SMNVEV come from the germline V gene (reference sequence). The CDR3 here is CASSLSGRSYNEQFF. The CDR3 DNA follows: TGTGCCAGCAGTTTAAGCGGGAGGTCCTACAATGAGCAGTTCTTC.

The chain joins TRBV7-9 to TRBJ2-2, with D possibly TRBD1 on 5 matching bases. The CDR3 spans 13 residues. V shed 7 bases and J shed 2 bases, with 8 bases lying between them. Germline values: CDR1 SEHNR, CDR2 FQNEAQ (reference sequence). DNA for the CDR3: TGTGCCAGCACAGGGATTAACACCGGGGAGCTGTTTTTT. Its translation is CASTGINTGELFF.

V gene TRBV5-4 combines with J gene TRBJ1-1; D possibly corresponds to TRBD1 (5 bases). Germline V gene lookup returns CDR1 SGHNT and CDR2 YYREEE (reference sequence). CDR3 size: 16 residues. With 0 bases removed from V and 4 bases from J, the gap between germline ends came to 16 bases. Written as DNA, the CDR3 is TGTGCCAGCAGCTTGGCCGCCACAGGTCCCGGCACTGAAGCTTTCTTT. As protein: CASSLAATGPGTEAFF.

V gene TRBV5-1 combines with J gene TRBJ2-1; 11 bases line up with TRBD2. V gave up 4 bases and J gave up 3 bases; unmatched junction bases: 12. The CDR3 spans 18 residues. The germline CDR1 and CDR2 sequences are SGHRS and YFSETQ. The CDR3 region has the DNA TGCGCCAGCAGCCCATTCCCTCCTAGCGGGGGGAACTACAATGAGCAGTTCTTC. Protein product: CASSPFPPSGGNYNEQFF.

The chain combines TRBV7-2 with TRBJ2-7; possibly TRBD1 for D (6 bases). The CDR3 contains 14 residues. Germline V gives CDR1 SGHTA, CDR2 FQGNSA. Trimming pared 5 bases from V and 2 bases from J, leaving 13 bases between. CDR3 sequence reads: CASSHRQVTYEQYF. As DNA, the CDR3 is TGTGCCAGCAGCCACAGACAGGTGACCTACGAGCAGTACTTC.

In its sample, this clone was seen once. The chain carries TRBV14 and TRBJ1-3, with D maybe TRBD1 (5 bases). The CDR3 has 15 residues. Germline lookup yields CDR1 SGHDN and CDR2 FVKESK. V lost 2 bases and J 6 bases, leaving 14 bases between the germline ends. In nucleotides, the CDR3 is TGTGCCAGCAGCCAAACTCGGGGGATCGAAAACACCATATATTTT. As protein: CASSQTRGIENTIYF.

This clone was picked up one time. This chain links TRBV6-1 with TRBJ1-3; 8 bases align to TRBD1. V shed 5 bases, J shed 2 bases, and the junction held 5 bases outside the gene matches. The CDR3 consists of 15 residues. Looked up from germline, CDR1 is MNHNS and CDR2 is SASEGT. CDR3 sequence: CASSNQGQAGNTIYF. The CDR3 DNA reads TGTGCCAGCAGTAACCAGGGACAGGCTGGAAACACCATATATTTT.

The chain has TRBV7-8 and TRBJ2-7; 8 bases align to TRBD1. Germline-derived CDR1 and CDR2 are SGHVS and FQNEAQ. The CDR3 consists of 17 residues. The V and J ends lost 5 bases and 6 bases, in that order; junction bases with no gene match: 18. CDR3 bases: TGTGCCAGCAGCCCGGGGCGGGCGACAGGGGATCCCTTCGAGCAGTACTTC. Its protein is CASSPGRATGDPFEQYF.

This clone was observed a single time. V usage is TRBV9 and J usage is TRBJ2-1; D is possibly TRBD1 (5 bases). The CDR3 covers 14 residues. Trimming left V 3 bases short and J 3 bases short, with 10 bases between. Germline V CDR1 and CDR2: SGDLS, YYNGEE. DNA for the CDR3: TGTGCCAGCAGCGCCTTAACAGGCTACAATGAGCAGTTCTTC. Translated, it gives CASSALTGYNEQFF.

This chain joins TRBV14 and TRBJ2-5; the D gene is possibly TRBD1 (6 bases). The V end was cut by 4 bases, the J end by 5 bases, with 14 bases between. The CDR3 has 14 amino acids. Germline loops: CDR1 SGHDN, CDR2 FVKESK. The CDR3 reads CASSPLGAEETQYF. As DNA, the CDR3 is TGTGCCAGCAGCCCCTTGGGGGCTGAGGAGACCCAGTACTTC.

This chain uses TRBV19 with TRBJ2-3; 7 bases match TRBD2. The trim removed 4 bases at V and 6 bases at J, leaving 10 bases unmatched. From germline, CDR1 is LNHDA and CDR2 SQIVND (reference sequence). The CDR3 spans 15 residues. The CDR3 sequence is CASSNSGAVEDTQYF. The CDR3 coding sequence is TGTGCCAGTAGTAACAGCGGGGCGGTCGAGGATACGCAGTATTTT.

The V and J genes are TRBV6-5 and TRBJ2-7; the D gene is possibly TRBD2 (5 bases). V was pared by 10 bases and J by 9 bases, with 10 bases between. Germline V gene lookup returns CDR1 MNHEY and CDR2 SVGAGI. The CDR3 has 9 amino acids. As DNA, the CDR3 is TGTGCCACGGGGATGACGCAGTACTTC. This gives the protein CATGMTQYF.

This chain joins TRBV27 and TRBJ2-7; D is uncertain. Germline V CDR1 and CDR2: MNHEY, SMNVEV (reference sequence). The V gene lost 0 bases and the J gene lost 6 bases, with 9 bases spanning the gap. The length of the CDR3 is 13 residues. In DNA form, the CDR3 reads TGTGCCAGCAGTTTATCTGAGCTAGGCGAGCAGTACTTC. Translation: CASSLSELGEQYF.